This is a list of T cell receptor beta chains from one sample in a study of T cell repertoires in cytomegalovirus infection. From the reads, TCRdb called clonotypes with MiXCR, one entry per CDR3 protein. This sample yields roughly 230,000 distinct CDR3 sequences, of which 9% to 15% are seen a single time; approximately 1.6% belongs to the top ten. The specimen sequenced was PBMCs. Receptors originate from a human donor in good health (CMV status not recorded). Some clones in this sample may be carry-over from other donors' samples. Each CDR3 is given with its conserved first and last residue. A D gene is named only where the DNA matches it firmly. Clone size is given for some rows only: seen once, a few or many times, or a class if the clone is expanded.

v_call	j_call	d_call	clone_size	cdr3_nt	cdr3_aa
TRBV11-2	TRBJ1-3	.	.	TGTGCCAGCCATCGGATCCGCTCTGGAAACACCATATATTTT	CASHRIRSGNTIYF
TRBV5-1	TRBJ2-3	.	few	TGCGCCAGCAGCTCTATGGACGGGTCTCGAGATACGCAGTATTTT	CASSSMDGSRDTQYF
TRBV29-1	TRBJ2-3	TRBD1	.	TGCAGCGTTGAGTCTACAGGGGGCTCGGCGGAGTATTTT	CSVESTGGSAEYF
TRBV7-2	TRBJ2-3	.	many	TGTGCCAGCAGCTTCGGGACGGTCTACACAGATACGCAGTATTTT	CASSFGTVYTDTQYF
TRBV5-4	TRBJ2-7	TRBD1	many	TGTGCCAGCAGCCCCGGACAGGGACCCCCCTACGAGCAGTACTTC	CASSPGQGPPYEQYF
TRBV11-3	TRBJ1-1	.	many	TGTGCCAGCAGCTCCGAGCGGGGGCGAAGCACTGAAGCTTTCTTT	CASSSERGRSTEAFF
TRBV20-1	TRBJ2-7	TRBD2	.	TGCAGTGCTAATCTAGCGGGGGGGATGTACGAGCAGTACTTC	CSANLAGGMYEQYF
TRBV28	TRBJ2-1	.	few	TGTGCCAGCAGTTCAGAGTACAATGAGCAGTTCTTC	CASSSEYNEQFF
TRBV20-1	TRBJ2-2	TRBD1	few	TGCAGTGCACCAATCACAGGGGGCGGCGGGGAGCTGTTTTTT	CSAPITGGGGELFF
TRBV20-1	TRBJ2-5	TRBD1	.	TGCAGTGCGCCTGCCGGGACAGGTCAAGAGACCCAGTACTTC	CSAPAGTGQETQYF
TRBV5-1	TRBJ2-5	TRBD1	few	TGCGCCAGCAGCTTGGCCGACAGGGTACAAGAGACCCAGTACTTC	CASSLADRVQETQYF
TRBV2	TRBJ1-5	.	few	TGTGCCAGCACAACCGACGGATTCTCGAGACCCCAGCATTTT	CASTTDGFSRPQHF
TRBV29-1	TRBJ2-7	TRBD2	.	TGCAGCGTGGGTAGCGGGAACTCCTACGAGCAGTACTTC	CSVGSGNSYEQYF
TRBV7-2	TRBJ1-1	TRBD1	many	TGTGCCAGCAGCTACGGGACAGCCAAAGCTTTCTTT	CASSYGTAKAFF
TRBV7-2	TRBJ1-1	.	many	TGTGCCAGCAGCTTAGCGGGGGGGGCTACTGAAGCTTTCTTT	CASSLAGGATEAFF
TRBV12-3/TRBV12-4	TRBJ1-1	.	many	TGTGCCAGCAGTTCCGCCCCGCTGACTACTGAAGCTTTCTTT	CASSSAPLTTEAFF
TRBV7-8	TRBJ2-1	.	many	TGTGCCAGCAGCCCGCGAGGGCCTGAGCAGTTCTTC	CASSPRGPEQFF
TRBV20-1	TRBJ2-1	TRBD2	.	TGCAGTGCTAGAGACCCGGTACTAGCGGGACAGTTCTTC	CSARDPVLAGQFF
TRBV29-1	TRBJ2-3	.	few	TGCAGCGTCGAAAAGGTGTCTCAGTATTTT	CSVEKVSQYF
TRBV20-1	TRBJ2-7	.	.	TGCAGTGCTAGAGAGGTCAGGGTGGGTGAGCAGTACTTC	CSAREVRVGEQYF
TRBV7-2	TRBJ2-7	TRBD2	many	TGTGCCAGCAGCTCCTTAACTAGCGGGAGGGCCTACGAGCAGTACTTC	CASSSLTSGRAYEQYF
TRBV6-4	TRBJ1-5	TRBD1	many	TGTGCCAGCAGTGACCGTGGTCCCGGCAGGGGGGGCAATCAGCCCCAGCATTTT	CASSDRGPGRGGNQPQHF
TRBV7-2	TRBJ2-1	.	many	TGTGCCAGCAGCTTAGACCCGGAATCCTACAATGAGCAGTTCTTC	CASSLDPESYNEQFF
TRBV19	TRBJ2-1	TRBD2	.	TGTGCCAGTAGTCCTTTTCGGGGGGTGGGTGAGCAGTTCTTC	CASSPFRGVGEQFF